These 2 T cell receptor beta chains were sequenced from one sample in a study of beta chain features in type 1 diabetes. All of the isolated RNA was reverse transcribed, so expressed TCRB transcripts were sequenced. Data came from immunoSEQ multiplex PCR; TCRdb stores just in-frame clones and leaves some out. The sample consists of about 360,000 clones, over 10% of them appearing once. The material sequenced was naive CD4+ T cells from blood. These receptors were obtained from a man aged 18 to 29 in good health.

The chain employs TRBV9 and TRBJ2-7, with 8 bases identical to TRBD2. CDR1 SGDLS and CDR2 YYNGEE come from the germline V gene. The V gene end was trimmed by 4 bases and the J gene end by 4 bases; junction bases not matched to a gene: 10. The CDR3 sequence is 15 residues long. CDR3 nucleotides: TGTGCCAGCAGCACAAACCCGGGACTAGAGTACGAGCAGTACTTC. Its protein product is CASSTNPGLEYEQYF.

This clone was seen a handful of times. The chain links TRBV5-1 to TRBJ1-1; D is unclear. This CDR3 is 14 amino acids long. The V gene lost 4 bases and the J gene lost 0 bases, with 10 bases spanning the gap. The germline V gene has CDR1 SGHRS and CDR2 YFSETQ. CDR3 nucleotide sequence: TGCGCCAGCAGCATCCAGTCCCTGAACACTGAAGCTTTCTTT. It is translated as CASSIQSLNTEAFF.